These T cell receptor beta chains were read from a single sample in a study of blood T cell repertoires in COVID-19. TCRdb keeps only in-frame clones here, not all; method: immunoSEQ multiplex PCR. The sample contains 100,000 to 150,000 clones, roughly 90% of which appear only once. The sample was peripheral blood. These receptors were collected from a man aged 50 or older with acute or convalescent COVID-19. Both conserved end residues are trimmed from each CDR3. Size is stated for part of the rows, as once, few or many counts, or as a class when the clone is expanded.

clone_size,j_call,v_call,cdr3_aa
NA,TRBJ1-5,TRBV14,ASSPGGFEPQH
few,TRBJ2-1,TRBV5-4,ASSLELADNEQF
NA,TRBJ2-5,TRBV3-1/TRBV3-2,ASSLGTGGGRETQY
NA,TRBJ1-1,TRBV25-1,ASGQGYTEAF
NA,TRBJ1-6,TRBV3-1/TRBV3-2,ASSQGSWRLGLH
NA,TRBJ2-1,TRBV11-2,ASRSRTRPYNEQF
NA,TRBJ2-7,TRBV27,ASGQRGTYEQY
NA,TRBJ2-1,TRBV5-1,ASRDLAALGNEQF
NA,TRBJ1-4,TRBV27,ASRLSGGWETNEKLF
NA,TRBJ2-7,TRBV30,AWSVRFGSGRFYEQY
NA,TRBJ1-3,TRBV6-5,ASRSQGKSGNTIY
NA,TRBJ2-2,TRBV30,AWSLPGGNTGELF
NA,TRBJ1-1,TRBV27,ASRPGQGGRTEAF
few,TRBJ2-7,TRBV7-2,ASGRGQTYEQY
NA,TRBJ2-7,TRBV11-2,ASSFLTGLAASGEQY
NA,TRBJ1-2,TRBV27,ASTGGQMALT
NA,TRBJ2-1,TRBV18,ASSPTPTGNEQF
NA,TRBJ2-5,TRBV18,ASSPRASFQETQY
NA,TRBJ1-5,TRBV2,ASRGKQDLKGEPQH
NA,TRBJ1-2,TRBV12-5,ASGLNSYYGYT
NA,TRBJ1-2,TRBV5-5,ASSTDWTGKSDTYGYT
few,TRBJ1-2,TRBV27,ASSFTQRQGAYYGYT
NA,TRBJ2-1,TRBV3-1/TRBV3-2,ASSQAGTGTYNEQF
NA,TRBJ2-7,TRBV4-3,ASSPLGASSYEQY
NA,TRBJ2-5,TRBV6-1,ASSERTGTLQETQY
NA,TRBJ1-2,TRBV5-1,ASSISGQDYT
NA,TRBJ1-2,TRBV7-9,ASSFTDTSNYGYT
once,TRBJ1-1,TRBV7-2,ASSLPGRAGTEAF
NA,TRBJ1-2,TRBV10-2,ASSPPGRGLDGYT
NA,TRBJ2-5,TRBV24-1,AARQVWETQY
NA,TRBJ1-5,TRBV15,ATSRKPSGAHQPQH
NA,TRBJ2-3,TRBV3-1/TRBV3-2,ASSLGQANDTQY
NA,TRBJ2-7,TRBV28,ASRQTSGRNYEQY
NA,TRBJ1-1,TRBV5-5,ASTRRAGTGAEAF
NA,TRBJ1-2,TRBV29-1,SAGDNDRGYGYT
NA,TRBJ2-3,TRBV5-6,ASSFLAGVRPDTQY